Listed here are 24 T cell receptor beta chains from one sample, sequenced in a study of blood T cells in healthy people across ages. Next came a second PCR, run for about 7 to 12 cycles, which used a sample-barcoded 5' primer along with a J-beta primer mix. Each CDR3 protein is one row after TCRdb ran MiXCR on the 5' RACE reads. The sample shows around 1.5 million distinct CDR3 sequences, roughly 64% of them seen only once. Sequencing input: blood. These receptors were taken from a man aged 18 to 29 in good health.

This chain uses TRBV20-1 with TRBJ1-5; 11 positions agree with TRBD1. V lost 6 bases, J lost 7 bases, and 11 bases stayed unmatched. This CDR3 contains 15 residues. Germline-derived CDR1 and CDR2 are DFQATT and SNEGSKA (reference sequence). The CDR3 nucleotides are TGCAGTGCCTTGGGACAGGGGGGATATCGGCAGCCCCAGCATTTT. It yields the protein CSALGQGGYRQPQHF.

For the CDR3, the DNA is TGTGCCAGCAGCCTGACCGGGTCCTATAATGAAAAACTGTTTTTT. This gives the protein CASSLTGSYNEKLFF. J is TRBJ1-4 and V is TRBV7-8; D ambiguous. V gave up 5 bases and J gave up 4 bases, with 14 bases separating them. The germline CDR1 and CDR2 sequences are SGHVS and FQNEAQ. CDR3 length equals 15 residues. Drawing the rest from reference TRBV7-8 and TRBJ1-4, the complete variable domain is GAGVSQSPRYKVAKRGQDVALRCDPISGHVSLFWYQQALGQGPEFLTYFQNEAQLDKSGLPSDRFFAERPEGSVSTLKIQRTQQEDSAVYLCASSLTGSYNEKLFFGSGTQLSVL.

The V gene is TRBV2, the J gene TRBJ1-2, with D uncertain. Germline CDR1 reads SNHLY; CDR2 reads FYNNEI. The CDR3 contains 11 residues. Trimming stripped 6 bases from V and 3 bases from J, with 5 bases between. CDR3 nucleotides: TGTGCCAGCAGACCGGACTATGGCTACACCTTC. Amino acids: CASRPDYGYTF. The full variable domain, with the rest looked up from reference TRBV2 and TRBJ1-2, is EPEVTQTPSHQVTQMGQEVILRCVPISNHLYFYWYRQILGQKVEFLVSFYNNEISEKSEIFDDQFSVERPDGSNFTLKIRSTKLEDSAMYFCASRPDYGYTFGSGTRLTVV.

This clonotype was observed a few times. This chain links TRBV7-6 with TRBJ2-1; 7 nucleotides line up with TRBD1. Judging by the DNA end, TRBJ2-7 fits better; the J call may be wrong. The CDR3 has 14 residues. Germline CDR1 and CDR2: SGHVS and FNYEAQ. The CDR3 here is CASSLSQGLGEQYF. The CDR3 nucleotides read TGTGCCAGCAGCTTATCACAGGGGTTGGGGGAGCAGTACTTC.

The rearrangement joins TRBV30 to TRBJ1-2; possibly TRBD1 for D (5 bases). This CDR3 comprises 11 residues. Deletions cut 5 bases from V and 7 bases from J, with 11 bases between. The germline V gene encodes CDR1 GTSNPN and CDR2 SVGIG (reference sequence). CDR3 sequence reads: CAWGRGSGYTF. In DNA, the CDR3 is TGTGCCTGGGGGAGGGGAAGTGGCTACACCTTC.

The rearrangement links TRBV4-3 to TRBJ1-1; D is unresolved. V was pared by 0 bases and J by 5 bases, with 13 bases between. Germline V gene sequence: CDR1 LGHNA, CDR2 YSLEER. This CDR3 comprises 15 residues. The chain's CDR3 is CASSQDIAGGTEAFF. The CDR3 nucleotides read TGCGCCAGCAGCCAAGATATTGCTGGAGGGACTGAAGCTTTCTTT.

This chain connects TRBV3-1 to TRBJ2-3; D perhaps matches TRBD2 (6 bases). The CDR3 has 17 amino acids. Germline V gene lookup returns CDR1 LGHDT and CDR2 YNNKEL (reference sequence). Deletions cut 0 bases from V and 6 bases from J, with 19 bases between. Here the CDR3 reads CASSQDRAGIRSDTQYF. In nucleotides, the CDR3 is TGTGCCAGCAGCCAAGATCGGGCGGGAATACGGTCTGATACGCAGTATTTT.

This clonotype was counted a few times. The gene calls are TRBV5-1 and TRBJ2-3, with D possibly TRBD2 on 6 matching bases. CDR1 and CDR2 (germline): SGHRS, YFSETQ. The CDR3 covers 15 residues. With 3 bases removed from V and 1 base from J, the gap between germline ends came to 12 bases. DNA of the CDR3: TGCGCCAGCAGCTCCTCCGGAGGGGGCACAGATACGCAGTATTTT. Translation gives CASSSSGGGTDTQYF.

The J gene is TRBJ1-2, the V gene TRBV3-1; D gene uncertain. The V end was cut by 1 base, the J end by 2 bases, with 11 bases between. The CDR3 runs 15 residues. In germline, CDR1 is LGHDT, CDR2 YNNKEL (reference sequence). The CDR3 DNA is TGTGCCAGCAGCCAAGTGGCAGGCCGAAACTATGGCTACACCTTC. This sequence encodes CASSQVAGRNYGYTF. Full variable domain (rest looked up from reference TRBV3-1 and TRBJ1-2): DTAVSQTPKYLVTQMGNDKSIKCEQNLGHDTMYWYKQDSKKFLKIMFSYNNKELIINETVPNRFSPKSPDKAHLNLHINSLELGDSAVYFCASSQVAGRNYGYTFGSGTRLTVV.

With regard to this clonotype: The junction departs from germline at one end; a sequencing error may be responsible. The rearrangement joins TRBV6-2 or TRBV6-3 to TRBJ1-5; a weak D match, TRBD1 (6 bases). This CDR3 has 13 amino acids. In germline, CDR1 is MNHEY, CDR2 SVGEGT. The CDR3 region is CTSMKGVGQPQHF. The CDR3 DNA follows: TGTACCAGCATGAAGGGGGTGGGTCAGCCCCAGCATTTT.

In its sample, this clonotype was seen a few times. Here the CDR3 DNA reads TGCGCCAGCAGCCCCCAGCCAGCGGGAGACTTTACAGATACGCAGTATTTT. Translating it yields CASSPQPAGDFTDTQYF. V usage is TRBV5-1 and J usage is TRBJ2-3; 8 bases align to TRBD2. This CDR3 has 17 residues. Germline CDR1 and CDR2: SGHRS and YFSETQ. After removal of 4 bases from V and 3 bases from J, the junction contained 13 bases not matched to a gene.

The CDR3 reads CASSLGLERERLTDTQYF. The CDR3 DNA follows: TGTGCCAGCAGCTTAGGTCTGGAGCGGGAGCGGCTCACAGATACGCAGTATTTT. The chain carries TRBV7-8 and TRBJ2-3; 8 positions match TRBD2. The CDR3 is 18 amino acids. Germline CDR1 is SGHVS and CDR2 is FQNEAQ. With V trimmed by 1 base and J by 2 bases, 11 bases remained unmatched. The variable domain in full, with the rest retrieved from reference TRBV7-8 and TRBJ2-3, is GAGVSQSPRYKVAKRGQDVALRCDPISGHVSLFWYQQALGQGPEFLTYFQNEAQLDKSGLPSDRFFAERPEGSVSTLKIQRTQQEDSAVYLCASSLGLERERLTDTQYFGPGTRLTVL.

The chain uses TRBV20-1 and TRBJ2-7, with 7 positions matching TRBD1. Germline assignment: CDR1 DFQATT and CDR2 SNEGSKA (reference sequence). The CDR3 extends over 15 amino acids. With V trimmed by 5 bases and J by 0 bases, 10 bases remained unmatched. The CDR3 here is CSAWNRDSSSYEQYF. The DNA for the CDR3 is TGCAGTGCTTGGAACCGGGACAGTAGCTCCTACGAGCAGTACTTC.

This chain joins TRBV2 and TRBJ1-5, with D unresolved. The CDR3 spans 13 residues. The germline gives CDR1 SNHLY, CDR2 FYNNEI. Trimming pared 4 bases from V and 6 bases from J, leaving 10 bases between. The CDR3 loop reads CASSGATAQPQHF. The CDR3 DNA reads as TGTGCCAGCAGTGGAGCTACAGCTCAGCCCCAGCATTTT.

The CDR3 here is CASSEWGAYEQYF. The CDR3 DNA reads TGTGCCAGCAGTGAATGGGGGGCCTACGAGCAGTACTTC. V gene TRBV25-1 combines with J gene TRBJ2-7, with D perhaps matching TRBD2 (6 bases). From germline, CDR1 is MGHDK and CDR2 SYGVNS. The CDR3 is 13 residues long. The V and J ends lost 1 base and 2 bases respectively, with 6 bases between them.

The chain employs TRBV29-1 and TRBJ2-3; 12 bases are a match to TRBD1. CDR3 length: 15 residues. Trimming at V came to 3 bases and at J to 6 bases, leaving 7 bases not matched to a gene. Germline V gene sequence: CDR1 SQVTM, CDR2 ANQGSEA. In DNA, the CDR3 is TGCAGCGTTGATATCACCGGGACAGGGGGCGATACGCAGTATTTT. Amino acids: CSVDITGTGGDTQYF.

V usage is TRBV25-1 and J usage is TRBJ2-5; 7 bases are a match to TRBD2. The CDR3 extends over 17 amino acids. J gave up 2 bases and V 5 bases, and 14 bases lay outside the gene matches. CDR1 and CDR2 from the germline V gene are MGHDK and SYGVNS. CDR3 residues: CASSMVLGLADQETQYF. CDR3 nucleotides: TGTGCCAGCAGTATGGTCTTGGGGCTAGCGGATCAAGAGACCCAGTACTTC. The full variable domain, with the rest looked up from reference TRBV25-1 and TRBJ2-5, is EADIYQTPRYLVIGTGKKITLECSQTMGHDKMYWYQQDPGMELHLIHYSYGVNSTEKGDLSSESTVSRIRTEHFPLTLESARPSHTSQYLCASSMVLGLADQETQYFGPGTRLLVL.

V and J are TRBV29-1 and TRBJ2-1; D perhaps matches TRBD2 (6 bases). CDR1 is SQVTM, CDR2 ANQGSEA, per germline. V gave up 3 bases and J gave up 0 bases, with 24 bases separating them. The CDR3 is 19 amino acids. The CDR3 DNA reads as TGCAGCGTTGATCAGGAGGGTAAACTAGGCACTAGCTCCTACAATGAGCAGTTCTTC. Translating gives CSVDQEGKLGTSSYNEQFF.

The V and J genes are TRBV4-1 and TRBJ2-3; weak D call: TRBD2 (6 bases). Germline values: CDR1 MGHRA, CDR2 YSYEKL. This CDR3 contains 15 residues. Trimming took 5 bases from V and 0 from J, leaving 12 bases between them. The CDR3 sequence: CASSGSGDSTDTQYF. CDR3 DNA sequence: TGCGCCAGCAGCGGTAGCGGAGACAGCACAGATACGCAGTATTTT.

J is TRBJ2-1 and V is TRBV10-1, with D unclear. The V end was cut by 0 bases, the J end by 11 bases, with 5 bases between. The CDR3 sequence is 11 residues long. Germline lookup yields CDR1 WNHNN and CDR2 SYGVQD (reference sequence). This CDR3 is CASSESSKQFF. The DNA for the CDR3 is TGCGCCAGCAGTGAGTCGTCGAAGCAGTTCTTC.

The CDR3 sequence is CASSPDRLNSPLHF. DNA for the CDR3: TGTGCCAGCAGCCCGGACAGGCTGAATTCACCCCTCCACTTT. The rearrangement joins TRBV2 to TRBJ1-6; 7 bases map to TRBD1. The junction had 6 bases not matched to a gene; V was cut back by 6 bases and J by 7 bases. Germline V gene lookup returns CDR1 SNHLY and CDR2 FYNNEI. This CDR3 is 14 amino acids long.

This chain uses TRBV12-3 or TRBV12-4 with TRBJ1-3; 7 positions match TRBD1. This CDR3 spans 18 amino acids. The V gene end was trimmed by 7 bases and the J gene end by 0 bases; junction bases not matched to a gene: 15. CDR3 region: CASTLSGGSWYSGNTIYF. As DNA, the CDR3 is TGTGCCAGCACCCTATCAGGGGGGTCTTGGTACTCTGGAAACACCATATATTTT.

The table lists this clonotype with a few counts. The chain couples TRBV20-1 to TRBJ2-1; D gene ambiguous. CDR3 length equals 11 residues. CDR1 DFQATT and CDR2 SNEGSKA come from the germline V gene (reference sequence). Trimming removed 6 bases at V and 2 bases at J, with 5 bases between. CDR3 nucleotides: TGCAGTGCCGCAACCTACAATGAGCAGTTCTTC. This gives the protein CSAATYNEQFF.

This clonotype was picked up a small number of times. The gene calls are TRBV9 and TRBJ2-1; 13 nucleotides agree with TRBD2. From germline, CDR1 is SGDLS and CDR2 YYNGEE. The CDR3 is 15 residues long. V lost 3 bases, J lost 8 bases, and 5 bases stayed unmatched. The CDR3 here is CASSATSGRVDEQFF. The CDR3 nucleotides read TGTGCCAGCAGCGCTACTAGCGGGAGGGTCGATGAGCAGTTCTTC. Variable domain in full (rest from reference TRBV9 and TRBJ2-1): DSGVTQTPKHLITATGQRVTLRCSPRSGDLSVYWYQQSLDQGLQFLIQYYNGEERAKGNILERFSAQQFPDLHSELNLSSLELGDSALYFCASSATSGRVDEQFFGPGTRLTVL.